Listed here are 21 T cell receptor beta chains from one sample, sequenced in a study of CD8+ T cells in alopecia areata. Stated treatment: oral pan-JAK inhibitor, 5-10 mg twice daily. Sequencing relied on a cDNA template that was reverse transcribed from extracted RNA. Profiling relied on immunoSEQ multiplex PCR, and the TCRdb table lists in-frame clones only, not all of them. The sample includes roughly 180,000 clones, roughly 46% of them seen just once. Material: CD8+ T cells sorted from blood, obtained at roughly week 53, from a patient treated with tofacitinib. The receptors were sampled from a human donor with alopecia areata.

The V call is TRBV13, the J call TRBJ1-1; D gene uncertain. V was clipped by 5 bases and J by 1 base, with 8 bases between them. This CDR3 spans 13 amino acids. CDR1 PRHDT and CDR2 FYEKMQ come from the germline V gene (reference sequence). The chain's CDR3 is CASSAAPNTEAFF. The DNA for the CDR3 is TGTGCCAGCAGCGCCGCGCCGAACACTGAAGCTTTCTTT.

This clone has a handful of counts. The chain couples TRBV4-1 to TRBJ2-7, with 9 bases matching TRBD1. V lost 6 bases and J lost 2; bases outside the gene matches: 5. Germline V gives CDR1 MGHRA, CDR2 YSYEKL. The CDR3 is 14 residues long. In nucleotides, the CDR3 is TGCGCCAGCAGTCACCGGGACAGGGCCTACGAGCAGTACTTC. Amino acid sequence: CASSHRDRAYEQYF.

V is TRBV19 and J is TRBJ1-5; perhaps TRBD1 as D (5 bases). CDR3 length equals 18 residues. Per the germline V gene, CDR1 is LNHDA and CDR2 is SQIVND (reference sequence). Trimming took off 0 bases at V and 7 bases at J, with 22 bases between the two ends. CDR3 in amino acids: CASSIDPPTGASGQPQHF. For the CDR3, the DNA is TGTGCCAGTAGTATAGATCCCCCTACAGGTGCCTCCGGCCAGCCCCAGCATTTT.

In its sample, this clone was seen a few times. The chain links TRBV2 to TRBJ1-4; 7 nucleotides line up with TRBD1. The CDR3 is 15 amino acids. CDR1 and CDR2 (germline): SNHLY, FYNNEI. V shed 3 bases, J shed 13 bases, and the junction held 14 bases outside the gene matches. In DNA, the CDR3 is TGTGCCAGCAGTGACTCGGGGACAGAGATGGTCAGACTGTTTTTT. It encodes CASSDSGTEMVRLFF.

This chain connects TRBV6-1 to TRBJ2-1; D may correspond to TRBD1 or TRBD2 (5 bases each). The CDR3 runs to 18 residues. Germline V gene sequence: CDR1 MNHNS, CDR2 SASEGT. The ends were cut back, 4 bases at V and 7 bases at J, with 26 bases in the middle. Here the CDR3 DNA reads TGTGCCAGCAGTGCAGAGGGTTTGGAGTGGACACTAGGGAATGAGCAGTTCTTC. As protein: CASSAEGLEWTLGNEQFF.

This clone has a handful of counts. This chain joins TRBV5-1 and TRBJ1-1; no reliable D call. The germline V and J ends were trimmed by 4 bases and 0 bases, with 10 bases remaining between them. CDR3 size: 14 residues. Germline assignment: CDR1 SGHRS and CDR2 YFSETQ. DNA of the CDR3: TGCGCCAGCAGCCCGGGGAACATGAACACTGAAGCTTTCTTT. Translation: CASSPGNMNTEAFF.

This clone appeared a few times. This sample also contains other DNA sequences that code for the same CDR3. The V and J genes are TRBV30 and TRBJ1-1, with a weak D call TRBD1 (5 bases). The CDR3 contains 11 residues. The V gene's germline CDR1 is GTSNPN and CDR2 SVGIG (reference sequence). The V and J ends lost 5 bases and 1 base respectively, with 5 bases between them. The CDR3 sequence is CAWDRNTEAFF. The DNA of the CDR3 is TGTGCCTGGGACAGGAACACTGAAGCTTTCTTT.

This chain connects TRBV27 to TRBJ1-1; perhaps TRBD1 as D (6 bases). The CDR3 is made up of 13 amino acids. Germline CDR1 is MNHEY and CDR2 is SMNVEV (reference sequence). The V end lost 3 bases, the J end lost 6 bases, and 11 bases lay between the germline ends. The CDR3, as DNA: TGTGCCAGCAGTTTTGGAACAGGGTCTGAAGCTTTCTTT. The encoded protein is CASSFGTGSEAFF.

CDR3 DNA sequence: TGTGCCAGCAGCGTCACCGACTGGGGAGGCGAGCAGTACTTC. Its translation: CASSVTDWGGEQYF. This chain connects TRBV9 to TRBJ2-7; D perhaps matches TRBD2 (6 bases). Germline CDR1 and CDR2: SGDLS and YYNGEE. The CDR3 runs to 14 residues. V shed 2 bases and J shed 6 bases, with 15 bases lying between them.

In DNA, the CDR3 is TGCGCCAGCAGCTTGGCCGCACAGGGAGGGACTGAAGCTTTCTTT. Its translation is CASSLAAQGGTEAFF. The chain is built from TRBV5-1 and TRBJ1-1; a possible D gene is TRBD1 (6 bases). V was pared by 0 bases and J by 5 bases, with 14 bases between. The CDR3 runs to 15 residues. Per the germline V gene, CDR1 is SGHRS and CDR2 is YFSETQ. The whole variable domain, filled in from reference TRBV5-1 and TRBJ1-1, reads KAGVTQTPRYLIKTRGQQVTLSCSPISGHRSVSWYQQTPGQGLQFLFEYFSETQRNKGNFPGRFSGRQFSNSRSEMNVSTLELGDSALYLCASSLAAQGGTEAFFGQGTRLTVV.

V gene TRBV4-2 combines with J gene TRBJ1-5; possibly TRBD1 for D (5 bases). Trimming left V 0 bases short and J 7 bases short, with 13 bases between. This CDR3 spans 15 amino acids. Germline lookup yields CDR1 LGHNA and CDR2 YNFKEQ. As DNA, the CDR3 is TGTGCCAGCAGCCAAGACGGGCAGGGTGGGCAGCCCCAGCATTTT. Translating it yields CASSQDGQGGQPQHF.

This clone was seen just once. CDR3 loop: CAISNRDLSDEQYF. The DNA of the CDR3 is TGTGCCATCAGTAACCGGGACTTATCTGACGAGCAGTACTTC. The chain couples TRBV10-3 to TRBJ2-7; a weak D match, TRBD2 (6 bases). The V and J ends lost 5 bases and 5 bases respectively, with 16 bases between them. The CDR3 totals 14 residues. Germline V gives CDR1 ENHRY, CDR2 SYGVKD.

In its sample, this clone was seen a few times. The chain couples TRBV7-6 to TRBJ1-5, with a possible D match to TRBD1 (5 bases). The CDR3 totals 16 residues. Germline V gene data show CDR1 as SGHVS and CDR2 as FNYEAQ. The germline V and J ends were trimmed by 4 bases and 6 bases, with 19 bases remaining between them. In DNA form, the CDR3 reads TGTGCCAGCAGCTCTAAGGAACAGGATTTCGCTCAGCCCCAGCATTTT. It specifies CASSSKEQDFAQPQHF.

This clone has just a few counts. The gene calls are TRBV9 and TRBJ1-1; D not certain. This CDR3 comprises 13 residues. The V end was cut by 4 bases, the J end by 7 bases, with 14 bases between. The germline gives CDR1 SGDLS, CDR2 YYNGEE. The CDR3 DNA reads TGTGCCAGCAGCCCTACCTTAACGGATGAAGCTTTCTTT. Its protein is CASSPTLTDEAFF.

CDR3 nucleotide sequence: TGTGCCAGCAGTTCACCCACCGGGGAGCTGTTTTTT. This gives the protein CASSSPTGELFF. The chain carries TRBV7-2 and TRBJ2-2; D gene unclear. Germline loops: CDR1 SGHTA, CDR2 FQGNSA. The V gene lost 6 bases and the J gene lost 4 bases, with 6 bases spanning the gap. The CDR3 has 12 amino acids.

The V call is TRBV30, the J call TRBJ1-2, with 9 bases aligning to TRBD1. The CDR3 spans 13 residues. V lost 3 bases to trimming and J lost 8 bases; unmatched junction nucleotides: 7. The germline V gene has CDR1 GTSNPN and CDR2 SVGIG (reference sequence). This CDR3 reads CAWRRDRVSGYTF. DNA for the CDR3: TGTGCCTGGAGAAGGGACAGGGTATCCGGCTACACCTTC.

A few counts support this clone. The rearrangement uses TRBV6-6 and TRBJ1-4; D call uncertain. This CDR3 spans 15 amino acids. Per germline, CDR1 MNHNY and CDR2 SVGAGI (reference sequence). V lost 6 bases and J 8 bases, leaving 19 bases between the germline ends. This CDR3 is CASRTDEERWEKLFF. DNA of the CDR3: TGTGCCAGCAGAACCGACGAAGAGCGGTGGGAAAAACTGTTTTTT.

A few counts support this clone. The rearrangement joins TRBV6-6 to TRBJ2-1; 8 bases are shared with TRBD1. Losses at the gene ends were 3 bases for V and 4 bases for J; bases not matched to a gene: 8. CDR3 size: 16 residues. In germline, CDR1 is MNHNY, CDR2 SVGAGI (reference sequence). This CDR3 reads CASSYNLQGAYNEQFF. CDR3 nucleotides: TGTGCCAGCAGTTATAATCTCCAGGGGGCTTACAATGAGCAGTTCTTC.

This clone has just a few counts. The chain links TRBV29-1 to TRBJ2-3; D is possibly TRBD1 (5 bases). From germline, CDR1 is SQVTM and CDR2 ANQGSEA. Trimming took off 3 bases at V and 1 base at J, with 8 bases between the two ends. This CDR3 is 13 amino acids long. Here the CDR3 reads CSVESTGTDTQYF. The CDR3 coding sequence is TGCAGCGTTGAGTCGACAGGCACAGATACGCAGTATTTT.

This clone was detected only once. This chain links TRBV9 with TRBJ2-3; 8 positions agree with TRBD1. J gave up 2 bases and V 2 bases, and 4 bases lay outside the gene matches. Germline CDR1 and CDR2: SGDLS and YYNGEE. This CDR3 region has 15 residues. The chain's CDR3 is CASSVGQAFTDTQYF. CDR3 nucleotides: TGTGCCAGCAGCGTGGGACAGGCATTCACAGATACGCAGTATTTT.

This clone was counted a few times. This rearrangement joins TRBV4-1 to TRBJ2-3, with 10 bases aligning to TRBD1. CDR3 size: 15 residues. J was trimmed by 4 bases and V by 4 bases; bases with no gene match: 5. Germline CDR1 reads MGHRA; CDR2 reads YSYEKL. In nucleotides, the CDR3 is TGCGCCAGCAGCCTGGGACAGGGGTTAGCAGATACGCAGTATTTT. It translates to CASSLGQGLADTQYF.